The 19 T cell receptor beta chains presented below share a single source sample, sequenced in a study of vaccination and CD4 T cells after COVID-19. Their antigens are not known. As to treatment: roughly 11-day PBMC culture with coronavirus spike peptide pools or control peptides (ViraFEST assay). Sequencing of the DNA from cultured CD4+ T cells was carried out with the Oncomine TCR Beta short-read assay. TCRdb fed the PCR reads into MiXCR, producing one record per CDR3 protein. The repertoire holds 9,500 to 11,000 distinct CDR3 sequences, with 30% as singletons. Sequences were derived from CD4+ T cells from blood, cultured in vitro, sampled after SARS-CoV-2 vaccination. These receptors originate from a human donor who had recovered from COVID-19.

There are a few counts of this clonotype. CDR3 sequence: CASSPDSGTPKFYEQYF. The CDR3 DNA is TGTGCCAGCAGCCCAGACTCCGGGACACCCAAATTTTACGAGCAGTACTTC. The chain links TRBV7-2 to TRBJ2-7; D may be TRBD1 (6 bases). Per germline, CDR1 SGHTA and CDR2 FQGNSA. Trimming cost V 5 bases and J 4 bases, with 24 bases left between them. The CDR3 extends over 17 amino acids.

This clonotype was recorded a few times. The genes are TRBV11-3 and TRBJ2-7, with 12 bases lining up with TRBD1. The CDR3 is 17 amino acids. Germline CDR1 and CDR2: SGHNT and YENEEA. V was pared by 5 bases and J by 4 bases, with 12 bases of the junction left unmatched. The DNA of the CDR3 is TGTGCCAGCAGCCCGGGACAGGGGGCTGGTAGGTCTTACGAGCAGTACTTC. Its translation is CASSPGQGAGRSYEQYF.

The J gene is TRBJ1-1, the V gene TRBV5-1, with 10 bases identical to TRBD1. CDR1 and CDR2 (germline): SGHRS, YFSETQ. Trimming took 3 bases from V and 8 from J; bases not matched to a gene: 7. There are 14 residues in the CDR3. Here the CDR3 DNA reads TGCGCCAGCAGCTCCCTAGCGACAGGGGGCGAAGCTTTCTTT. Its translation: CASSSLATGGEAFF.

This chain joins TRBV5-4 and TRBJ1-1; D remains ambiguous. The V gene lost 0 bases and the J gene lost 4 bases, with 16 bases spanning the gap. The CDR3 length is 16 residues. Per germline, CDR1 SGHNT and CDR2 YYREEE (reference sequence). DNA for the CDR3: TGTGCCAGCAGCTTGGGGGGAGTCCTCGGTCGCACTGAAGCTTTCTTT. It translates to CASSLGGVLGRTEAFF.

This clonotype has more than one count but fewer than ten. The rearrangement links TRBV30 to TRBJ2-7; 15 nucleotides line up with TRBD2. Germline lookup yields CDR1 GTSNPN and CDR2 SVGIG (reference sequence). The junction had 15 bases not matched to a gene; V was cut back by 0 bases and J by 6 bases. The CDR3 runs 19 residues. CDR3 sequence reads: CAWSVLLGLAGGRSGEQYF. The CDR3 DNA sequence: TGTGCCTGGAGTGTATTATTGGGACTAGCGGGAGGACGTTCTGGCGAGCAGTACTTC.

In this sample, this clonotype turned up once. The rearrangement links TRBV7-9 to TRBJ2-3, with D uncertain. From germline, CDR1 is SEHNR and CDR2 FQNEAQ (reference sequence). Trimming removed 1 base at V and 6 bases at J, with 8 bases between. This CDR3 has 13 amino acids. The CDR3: CASSLVHLDTQYF. CDR3 DNA: TGTGCCAGCAGCTTAGTTCATCTTGATACGCAGTATTTT. The variable domain in full, completed from reference TRBV7-9 and TRBJ2-3, reads DTGVSQNPRHKITKRGQNVTFRCDPISEHNRLYWYRQTLGQGPEFLTYFQNEAQLEKSRLLSDRFSAERPKGSFSTLEIQRTEQGDSAMYLCASSLVHLDTQYFGPGTRLTVL.

This clonotype was seen a few times. The CDR3 here is CSARADMGQGGEAFF. CDR3 DNA: TGCAGTGCTAGGGCGGATATGGGACAGGGCGGTGAAGCTTTCTTT. The J gene is TRBJ1-1, the V gene TRBV20-1, with TRBD1 matching 9 bases. V shed 3 bases, J shed 7 bases, and the junction held 12 bases outside the gene matches. CDR1 and CDR2 (germline): DFQATT, SNEGSKA (reference sequence). The CDR3 loop spans 15 amino acids.

The CDR3 nucleotides read TGCAGCGGAGTGGACAGGGGGCAGTCCTACGAGCAGTACTTC. It codes for CSGVDRGQSYEQYF. The rearrangement uses TRBV29-1 and TRBJ2-7; 11 positions agree with TRBD1. J was trimmed by 1 base and V by 7 bases; bases with no gene match: 6. The CDR3 runs 14 residues. Germline V gives CDR1 SQVTM, CDR2 ANQGSEA.

The V call is TRBV11-1, the J call TRBJ2-7; the D is unclear. Germline CDR1 reads SGHAT; CDR2 reads FQDESV (reference sequence). V was pared by 8 bases and J by 4 bases, with 6 bases between. The CDR3 spans 10 residues. The CDR3 loop reads CASGEYEQYF. In nucleotides, the CDR3 is TGTGCCAGCGGGGAATACGAGCAGTACTTC.

The gene calls are TRBV21-1 and TRBJ2-3; the table's D call, TRBD2, has no DNA check behind it. TRBV21-1 represents a pseudogene. The CDR3 consists of 17 residues. The CDR3 sequence: CASSKARPAGIPDTQYF. The CDR3 nucleotides are TGTGCCAGCAGCAAAGCGCGGCCAGCGGGTATCCCCGATACGCAGTATTTT.

Only a few counts were recorded for this clonotype. V is TRBV4-3 and J is TRBJ1-1; 7 nucleotides agree with TRBD1. The CDR3 spans 15 residues. Germline V lookup: CDR1 LGHNA, CDR2 YSLEER. Trimming at V came to 4 bases and at J to 5 bases, leaving 10 bases not matched to a gene. CDR3: CASSRGGVGNTEAFF. DNA of the CDR3: TGCGCCAGCAGCCGAGGGGGCGTAGGTAATACTGAAGCTTTCTTT.

The gene calls are TRBV7-9 and TRBJ2-7; D assignment may be TRBD1 or TRBD2 (5 bases each). Trimming pared 4 bases from V and 3 bases from J, leaving 19 bases between. The CDR3 covers 16 residues. Germline V CDR1 and CDR2: SEHNR, FQNEAQ (reference sequence). The CDR3: CASSSAGRDGNYEQYF. DNA of the CDR3: TGTGCCAGCAGCTCCGCCGGTAGGGACGGGAACTACGAGCAGTACTTC.

This clonotype was counted between two and nine times. The chain joins TRBV19 to TRBJ1-1; a possible D gene is TRBD1 (5 bases). CDR1 is LNHDA and CDR2 is SQIVND in the germline V gene (reference sequence). V was shortened by 7 bases and J by 5 bases, with 20 bases between the two germline ends. The CDR3 covers 15 residues. The CDR3 coding sequence is TGTGCCAGTACCGTGGGGCAGGTAGGCGAGACTGAAGCTTTCTTT. Residues: CASTVGQVGETEAFF. The entire variable domain, with the rest obtained from reference TRBV19 and TRBJ1-1, is as follows: DGGITQSPKYLFRKEGQNVTLSCEQNLNHDAMYWYRQDPGQGLRLIYYSQIVNDFQKGDIAEGYSVSREKKESFPLTVTSAQKNPTAFYLCASTVGQVGETEAFFGQGTRLTVV.

V gene TRBV15 combines with J gene TRBJ1-2, with D perhaps TRBD1 (5 bases). CDR1 is LNHNV, CDR2 YYDKDF, per germline (reference sequence). The CDR3 totals 13 residues. V lost 0 bases and J 4 bases, leaving 6 bases between the germline ends. The CDR3 DNA sequence: TGTGCCACCAGCAGAGACAGGGTCTATGGCTACACCTTC. Translation gives CATSRDRVYGYTF.

V gene TRBV11-2 combines with J gene TRBJ2-2; D unresolved. Germline lookup yields CDR1 SGHAT and CDR2 FQNNGV. This CDR3 comprises 15 residues. Trimming cost V 7 bases and J 5 bases, with 17 bases left between them. CDR3 protein: CASTKDPLFTGELFF. Written as DNA, the CDR3 is TGTGCCAGCACAAAGGACCCCCTTTTTACCGGGGAGCTGTTTTTT.

In its sample, this clonotype is medium-sized. The chain carries TRBV6-5 and TRBJ2-1, with 11 bases matching TRBD2. This CDR3 is built from 17 residues. The ends lost 4 bases at V and 5 bases at J; junction bases unmatched: 10. Germline V CDR1 and CDR2: MNHEY, SVGAGI. For the CDR3, the DNA is TGTGCCAGCAGTTCGATATCCGGGACTAGCGGACACAATGAGCAGTTCTTC. Translating it yields CASSSISGTSGHNEQFF.

The rearrangement joins TRBV29-1 to TRBJ2-3; the D is unclear. This CDR3 contains 12 residues. Germline V gene lookup returns CDR1 SQVTM and CDR2 ANQGSEA. Trimming pared 4 bases from V and 4 bases from J, leaving 9 bases between. For the CDR3, the DNA is TGCAGCGTTGGTTCCACCGCAGATACGCAGTATTTT. Its translation: CSVGSTADTQYF.

The chain recombines TRBV7-8 with TRBJ1-1; perhaps TRBD1 as D (6 bases). This CDR3 comprises 16 residues. The germline V gene has CDR1 SGHVS and CDR2 FQNEAQ. V lost 2 bases and J 3 bases, leaving 16 bases between the germline ends. The CDR3 is CASSLSSQPGDTEAFF. In DNA form, the CDR3 reads TGTGCCAGCAGCTTATCGTCCCAACCAGGGGACACTGAAGCTTTCTTT.

A few counts support this clonotype. V gene TRBV6-5 combines with J gene TRBJ2-2; D is ambiguous. Trimming removed 4 bases from V and 1 base from J, with 10 bases in between. CDR1 is MNHEY and CDR2 is SVGAGI in the germline V gene. The CDR3 consists of 15 residues. CDR3 nucleotides: TGTGCCAGCAGTTCCCTGGGCCTGAACACCGGGGAGCTGTTTTTT. It encodes CASSSLGLNTGELFF.